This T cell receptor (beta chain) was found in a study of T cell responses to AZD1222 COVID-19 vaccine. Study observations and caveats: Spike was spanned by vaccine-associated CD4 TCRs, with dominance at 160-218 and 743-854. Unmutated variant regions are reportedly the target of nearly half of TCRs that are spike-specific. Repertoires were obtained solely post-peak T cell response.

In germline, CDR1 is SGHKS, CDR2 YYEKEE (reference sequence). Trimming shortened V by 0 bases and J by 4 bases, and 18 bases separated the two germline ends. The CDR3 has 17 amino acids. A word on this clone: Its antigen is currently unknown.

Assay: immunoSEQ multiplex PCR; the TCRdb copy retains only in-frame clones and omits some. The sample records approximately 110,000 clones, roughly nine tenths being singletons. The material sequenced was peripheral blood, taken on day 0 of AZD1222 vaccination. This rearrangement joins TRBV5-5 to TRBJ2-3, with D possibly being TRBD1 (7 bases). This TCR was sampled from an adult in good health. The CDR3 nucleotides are TGTGCCAGCAGCTTGGTCGGCAGGGGGGCAGGTTCAGATACGCAGTATTTT. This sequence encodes CASSLVGRGAGSDTQYF. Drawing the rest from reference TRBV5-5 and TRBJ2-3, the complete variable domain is DAGVTQSPTHLIKTRGQQVTLRCSPISGHKSVSWYQQVLGQGPQFIFQYYEKEERGRGNFPDRFSARQFPNYSSELNVNALLLGDSALYLCASSLVGRGAGSDTQYFGPGTRLTVL.